Listed below are T cell receptor beta chains from one sample, sequenced in a study of shared clonotypes between healthy human individuals. Clones were sequenced by immunoSEQ multiplex PCR, and TCRdb holds only the in-frame ones, with some missing. Here the sample spans about 2.3 million clones, 90% to 95% being singletons. Sample: naive CD4+ T cells from PBMCs. The receptors stem from a man aged 18 to 30 in good health. Some clones in this sample may be carry-over from other donors' samples. Each CDR3 is given with its conserved first and last residue. Fields, in order: J gene, V gene, D gene, clone size, CDR3 DNA, CDR3 protein. The D gene is left open where the match is weak. Rows give clone size only sometimes, using once, few, many, or a class for an expanded clone.

TRBJ2-5 | TRBV5-4 | NA | NA | TGTGCCAGCAGCCAACATGGGGGGCTGAGGGAGACCCAGTACTTC | CASSQHGGLRETQYF
TRBJ2-3 | TRBV11-3 | NA | NA | TGTGCCAGCAGCGCAACAGTAGGCACAGATACGCAGTATTTT | CASSATVGTDTQYF
TRBJ1-3 | TRBV7-3 | NA | NA | TGTGCCCGAATGAGGACGGACACCATATATTTT | CARMRTDTIYF
TRBJ2-1 | TRBV7-3 | TRBD2 | NA | TGTGCCAGCAGCTTAGTCGGGACTAGTGGGCAAAATGAGCAGTTCTTC | CASSLVGTSGQNEQFF
TRBJ2-7 | TRBV7-2 | NA | NA | TGTGCCAGCAGCTTACGGCGGGGCTACGAGCAGTACTTC | CASSLRRGYEQYF
TRBJ1-1 | TRBV7-2 | NA | NA | TGTGCCAGCAGTTGGAAGAACACTGAAGCTTTCTTT | CASSWKNTEAFF
TRBJ1-2 | TRBV28 | NA | NA | TGTGCCAGCACCTTGAAGGGGAAGGGAGGCTACACCTTC | CASTLKGKGGYTF
TRBJ2-1 | TRBV2 | NA | NA | TGTGCCAGCAGGGGGCCCGCGGATGAGCAGTTCTTC | CASRGPADEQFF
TRBJ2-2 | TRBV2 | TRBD2 | NA | TGTGCCAGCAGCGGAACTAGCGGGAGAGGGGAGCTGTTTTTT | CASSGTSGRGELFF
TRBJ1-1 | TRBV29-1 | NA | NA | TGCAGCGTTCGCAGGGATGCCTTGAACACTGAAGCTTTCTTT | CSVRRDALNTEAFF
TRBJ2-7 | TRBV14 | NA | once | TGTGCCAGCAGCCACGGGGGTCTCCTCCACTTC | CASSHGGLLHF
TRBJ1-5 | TRBV28 | NA | NA | TGTGCCAGCAGTTCCTACCACAGGGTCGCGGGCAATCAGCCCCAGCATTTT | CASSSYHRVAGNQPQHF
TRBJ1-1 | TRBV28 | TRBD1 | NA | TGTGCCAGCAGTGGGCCGGGACAGGGTGTCACTGAAGCTTTCTTT | CASSGPGQGVTEAFF
TRBJ1-1 | TRBV27 | NA | NA | TGTGCCAGCAGCTCAGACTGGGGCATGAACACTGAAGCTTTCTTT | CASSSDWGMNTEAFF
TRBJ1-6 | TRBV30 | NA | NA | TGTGCCTGGAGCCCCAGCTATAATTCACCCCTCCACTTT | CAWSPSYNSPLHF
TRBJ2-7 | TRBV28 | TRBD1 | NA | TGTGCCAGCAAACCGGGACAGGGGGCCCACGAGCAGTACTTC | CASKPGQGAHEQYF
TRBJ1-1 | TRBV7-2 | TRBD1 | NA | TGTGCCAGCAGCGGCCGGACAGGGAGGTACACTGAAGCTTTCTTT | CASSGRTGRYTEAFF
TRBJ1-2 | TRBV25-1 | NA | NA | TGTGCCAGCAGTGAATTCTTAGGGGATAACTATGGCTACACCTTC | CASSEFLGDNYGYTF
TRBJ2-1 | TRBV4-3 | TRBD2 | NA | TGCGCCAGCAGCCCCCTAGCGGGAGACCCCTACAATGAGCAGTTCTTC | CASSPLAGDPYNEQFF
TRBJ1-1 | TRBV11-2 | NA | NA | TGTGCCAGCAGCGGGAGGGACCGAACTGAAGCTTTCTTT | CASSGRDRTEAFF
TRBJ1-1 | TRBV1 | NA | NA | TGCACCAGCAGCCTGACTAGGACGGCCCGCAACACTGAAGCTTTCTTT | CTSSLTRTARNTEAFF
TRBJ2-3 | TRBV7-2 | NA | NA | TGTGCCAGCAGCCCCGGGGCGGGCCGCGCTAGCACAGATACGCAGTATTTT | CASSPGAGRASTDTQYF
TRBJ1-2 | TRBV5-5 | TRBD1 | NA | TGTGCCAGCAGCTTGGCAGCGACAGGGGTTGGCTACACCTTC | CASSLAATGVGYTF
TRBJ2-1 | TRBV28 | NA | NA | TGTGCCAGCAGTTTATTTGGGCAGGGAAAAGGGAATGAGCAGTTCTTC | CASSLFGQGKGNEQFF
TRBJ1-3 | TRBV18 | NA | NA | TGTGCCAGCTCACCCCAGGGGATTGGCTCTGGAAACACCATATATTTT | CASSPQGIGSGNTIYF
TRBJ2-1 | TRBV25-1 | TRBD2 | NA | TGTGCCAGCACCCTGGGAGGGTACAATGAGCAGTTCTTC | CASTLGGYNEQFF
TRBJ1-2 | TRBV30 | NA | NA | TGTGCCTGGAGTGTAGAGGGCCTTTATGGCTACACCTTC | CAWSVEGLYGYTF
TRBJ1-1 | TRBV7-2 | NA | NA | TGTGCCAGCAGCCCCCGGACTGAAGCTTTCTTT | CASSPRTEAFF
TRBJ2-4 | TRBV28 | NA | NA | TGTGCCAGCAGTTTGGCCAAAAACATTCAGTACTTC | CASSLAKNIQYF
TRBJ1-1 | TRBV28 | NA | once | TGTGCCAGCAGTTTAACGAGGGGTCGGGGTGAAGCTTTCTTT | CASSLTRGRGEAFF
TRBJ2-3 | TRBV9 | NA | NA | TGTGCCAGCAGCGTAGGAGCGGGCGGCACAGATACGCAGTATTTT | CASSVGAGGTDTQYF
TRBJ2-7 | TRBV20-1 | NA | NA | TGCAGTGCTAGGGGCGGTTACGAGCAGTACTTC | CSARGGYEQYF
TRBJ2-6 | TRBV5-4 | NA | NA | TGTGCCAGCAGCTTGGGAGGGTCTGGTGGGGCCAACGTCCTGACTTTC | CASSLGGSGGANVLTF
TRBJ1-4 | TRBV27 | NA | NA | TGTGCCAGCAGTTCGTTGGGGACAACTAATGAAAAACTGTTTTTT | CASSSLGTTNEKLFF
TRBJ2-5 | TRBV7-3 | NA | NA | TGTGCCAGCAGCCCCAGAGCCCAAGAGACCCAGTACTTC | CASSPRAQETQYF
TRBJ1-1 | TRBV30 | NA | few | TGTGCCTGGAGTAGATCCAGACAGGATGAAGCTTTCTTT | CAWSRSRQDEAFF
TRBJ1-5 | TRBV9 | NA | NA | TGTGCCAGCAACCCATGGGGGGAAGGTCAGCCCCAGCATTTT | CASNPWGEGQPQHF
TRBJ2-1 | TRBV18 | NA | NA | TGTGCCAGCTCACCACGTCGCGGGTCGAGCTCCTACAATGAGCAGTTCTTC | CASSPRRGSSSYNEQFF
TRBJ2-1 | TRBV30 | NA | NA | TGTGCCTGGAAGTTGAGAGCTGAGCAGTTCTTC | CAWKLRAEQFF
TRBJ2-5 | TRBV7-2 | NA | NA | TGTGCCAGCAGCTTAGGTCGAGGGAGAGGGGGAGAGACCCAGTACTTC | CASSLGRGRGGETQYF
TRBJ2-7 | TRBV5-6 | TRBD2 | NA | TGTGCCAGCAGCTTTTGGGGGAGGGCCTCCTACGAGCAGTACTTC | CASSFWGRASYEQYF
TRBJ2-5 | TRBV18 | NA | NA | TGTGCCAGCTCACTGAGTCTAGGGGAGACCCAGTACTTC | CASSLSLGETQYF
TRBJ2-7 | TRBV19 | TRBD2 | few | TGTGCCAGCGGACTAGCCTACGAGCAGTACTTC | CASGLAYEQYF
TRBJ1-1 | TRBV7-3 | NA | NA | TGTGCCAGCAGCTTAACAGGGAGTACTGAAGCTTTCTTT | CASSLTGSTEAFF
TRBJ1-5 | TRBV10-3 | NA | NA | TGTGCCATCAGCAGGGGTATTGATCAGCCCCAGCATTTT | CAISRGIDQPQHF
TRBJ2-7 | TRBV28 | TRBD2 | NA | TGTGCCAGCAGAAGGCTAGCGGGCTACGAGCAGTACTTC | CASRRLAGYEQYF
TRBJ1-1 | TRBV5-4 | TRBD1 | NA | TGTGCCAGCAGCCGAGGTCCGGGACAGGTGAACACTGAAGCTTTCTTT | CASSRGPGQVNTEAFF
TRBJ1-2 | TRBV28 | TRBD1 | NA | TGTGCCAGCAGCCGACAGGGTTGGCTTGGCTACACCTTC | CASSRQGWLGYTF